The 4 T cell receptor beta chains below all came from one sample that was sequenced in a study of Graves' ophthalmopathy and Graves' hyperthyroidism (dated by TCRdb to between 2018 and 2020). Reads for this sample came from an Illumina HiSeq 2000. TCR beta CDR3 regions were amplified from RNA transcripts for repertoire sequencing. A first-round RT-PCR used HTBI primers with the Qiagen OneStep RT-PCR kit, followed by a second-round multiplex PCR, size selection and purification. TCRdb reprocessing: public reads trimmed at Q25 with fastp, clones called with MiXCR, in-frame beta chains kept. Each entry merges the rows of one CDR3 protein and shows their most common DNA and genes. The sample profile shows 350,000 to 450,000 distinct CDR3 sequences; around 21% of them were found once. Together, the top ten hold around 3.2% of the sample. The sample consisted of peripheral blood. Receptors originate from a woman between 18 and 29 years old with stable Graves' hyperthyroidism. Donor details come from another sample of the same person, matched by shared clones.

This clonotype was observed at least ten times. The rearrangement joins TRBV7-8 to TRBJ1-6; a possible D gene is TRBD1 (5 bases). This CDR3 has 15 residues. The ends were cut back, 5 bases at V and 8 bases at J, with 16 bases in the middle. Germline CDR1 and CDR2: SGHVS and FQNEAQ. The DNA of the CDR3 is TGTGCCAGCAGCCCGTCCAATGGGGCCGATTCACCCCTCCACTTT. Protein: CASSPSNGADSPLHF.

This clonotype has a count of ten or more. V and J are TRBV27 and TRBJ2-7; 8 bases align to TRBD2. This CDR3 is 15 amino acids long. Germline V gene sequence: CDR1 MNHEY, CDR2 SMNVEV (reference sequence). Germline trimming cut 0 bases from V and 2 bases from J; bases unmatched to any gene: 3. The CDR3 bases are TGTGCCAGCAGTTTATCGCTACTAGCGGCCTACGAGCAGTACTTC. Translating it yields CASSLSLLAAYEQYF.

The count of this clonotype is one. The chain has TRBV11-2 and TRBJ2-5; perhaps D is TRBD1 or TRBD2 (5 bases each). Trimming cost V 1 base and J 9 bases, with 12 bases left between them. Germline lookup yields CDR1 SGHAT and CDR2 FQNNGV. This CDR3 region has 13 residues. CDR3 loop: CASSLGWDESQYF. CDR3 DNA sequence: TGTGCCAGCAGCTTAGGTTGGGACGAGTCCCAGTACTTC.

This clonotype was seen ten or more times. This chain joins TRBV12-3 or TRBV12-4 and TRBJ2-5; D is unclear. V was trimmed by 6 bases and J by 3 bases, leaving 11 bases between them. This CDR3 comprises 13 residues. CDR3 sequence (DNA): TGTGCCAGCAGACCTACAGAGGAAGAGACCCAGTACTTC. It encodes CASRPTEEETQYF.